A single sample is the source of the 25 T cell receptor beta chains below, sequenced in a study of cytomegalovirus exposure and HLA in healthy donors. The PCR was carried out with 60 Vbeta primers and 13 Jbeta primers. This table comes from immunoSEQ multiplex PCR, and its TCRdb copy is limited to in-frame clones, with some not included. The data hold over 100,000 clones, with roughly 65% observed a single time. Sequenced sample: PBMCs. The receptors were gathered from a man aged 40-50 years in good health and CMV-seropositive.

This clone showed up just once. The rearrangement links TRBV4-1 to TRBJ2-1, with 14 bases fitting TRBD2. The V and J ends lost 4 bases and 6 bases, in that order; junction bases with no gene match: 5. CDR1 is MGHRA, CDR2 YSYEKL, per germline. The CDR3 has 16 residues. As DNA, the CDR3 is TGCGCCAGCAGCCCGCTGGGACTAGCGGGAGTCAATGAGCAGTTCTTC. It encodes CASSPLGLAGVNEQFF.

J is TRBJ1-1 and V is TRBV6-5; possibly TRBD1 for D (6 bases). This CDR3 is 13 amino acids long. Between the trimmed V and J ends, which lost 7 bases and 4 bases, there was a span of 13 bases. CDR1 MNHEY and CDR2 SVGAGI come from the germline V gene. The CDR3, as DNA: TGTGCCAGCACCCCTCGGGGGGCCACTGAAGCTTTCTTT. This encodes CASTPRGATEAFF.

The genes are TRBV7-3 and TRBJ2-5; D is perhaps TRBD2 (7 bases). V lost 5 bases to trimming and J lost 3 bases, with 13 bases between them. CDR3 length: 14 amino acids. CDR1 SGHTA and CDR2 FQGTGA come from the germline V gene. The CDR3 loop is CASSRGGGEETQYF. As DNA, the CDR3 is TGTGCCAGCAGCCGGGGAGGGGGGGAAGAGACCCAGTACTTC.

The V gene is TRBV28, the J gene TRBJ2-7; TRBD1 aligns across 9 bases. CDR1 and CDR2 from the germline V gene are MDHEN and SYDVKM. There are 13 residues in the CDR3. Unmatched junction bases numbered 1, after V lost 4 bases and J lost 3 bases. CDR3: CASSWGQGYEQYF. CDR3 nucleotide sequence: TGTGCCAGCAGTTGGGGACAGGGCTACGAGCAGTACTTC.

The J gene is TRBJ2-1, the V gene TRBV10-3; tentative D call: TRBD1 (8 bases). CDR3 size: 13 residues. V lost 10 bases and J 8 bases, leaving 18 bases between the germline ends. Per germline, CDR1 ENHRY and CDR2 SYGVKD. CDR3 residues: CANRGAGADEQFF. For the CDR3, the DNA is TGTGCCAACAGGGGGGCGGGGGCAGATGAGCAGTTCTTC.

The sample holds one count of this clone. The chain carries TRBV28 and TRBJ1-5, with unresolved D. CDR1 is MDHEN and CDR2 is SYDVKM in the germline V gene. CDR3 length: 15 residues. Between the trimmed V and J ends, which lost 2 bases and 1 base, there was a span of 9 bases. The CDR3 coding sequence is TGTGCCAGCAGTTTAGTTCAGGTGAGCAATCAGCCCCAGCATTTT. It encodes CASSLVQVSNQPQHF.

This rearrangement joins TRBV5-6 to TRBJ2-4, with 9 bases that match TRBD1. The CDR3 has 15 residues. From germline, CDR1 is SGHDT and CDR2 YYEEEE. Trimming at V came to 4 bases and at J to 5 bases, leaving 7 bases not matched to a gene. CDR3 sequence: CASSETGGLENIQYF. The CDR3 DNA is TGTGCCAGCAGCGAGACAGGGGGGTTAGAAAACATTCAGTACTTC.

This sequence joins TRBV21-1 and TRBJ1-5. TRBV21-1 is assigned pseudogene status. This CDR3 has 14 residues. CDR3 amino acids: CASSKFFGDQPQHF. The CDR3 DNA follows: TGTGCCAGCAGCAAATTCTTCGGGGATCAGCCCCAGCATTTT.

The chain employs TRBV27 and TRBJ2-5, with D possibly matching TRBD1 (6 bases). The J call may be faulty, since TRBJ2-7 better matches the DNA end. The V gene's germline CDR1 is MNHEY and CDR2 SMNVEV (reference sequence). This CDR3 is built from 14 residues. The CDR3 sequence: CASSLAGAGYEQYF. The DNA of the CDR3 is TGTGCCAGCAGTTTAGCAGGGGCCGGCTACGAGCAGTACTTC.

Points on this clone: Germline is not matched at one junction end, which may reflect a read error. Other DNA sequences in the sample encode the same CDR3. V is TRBV5-6 and J is TRBJ2-5; D perhaps matches TRBD2 (6 bases). CDR1 is SGHDT, CDR2 YYEEEE, per germline. The length of the CDR3 is 14 residues. CDR3 amino acids: CASSLGGRRETQYF. CDR3 nucleotides: TGTGCCAGCAGTTTGGGAGGCCGCCGGGAGACCCAGTACTTC.

In its sample, this clone was seen once. The rearrangement joins TRBV5-1 to TRBJ2-5, with 7 bases fitting TRBD2. Germline loops: CDR1 SGHRS, CDR2 YFSETQ. CDR3 length: 14 amino acids. Unmatched junction bases numbered 6, after V lost 0 bases and J lost 7 bases. The CDR3 spells CASSLALAPATQYF. As DNA, the CDR3 is TGCGCCAGCAGCTTGGCACTAGCGCCTGCGACCCAGTACTTC.

This clone was seen a handful of times. V usage is TRBV2 and J usage is TRBJ2-7, with 7 bases that match TRBD1. V dropped 4 bases and J dropped 0; count of bases not matched to a gene: 9. The CDR3 is 16 amino acids. Germline V gene sequence: CDR1 SNHLY, CDR2 FYNNEI. The CDR3 nucleotides are TGTGCCAGCAGTGCCGACGGGACAGCCCTCTCCTACGAGCAGTACTTC. This translates into CASSADGTALSYEQYF. The whole variable domain, filled in from reference TRBV2 and TRBJ2-7, reads EPEVTQTPSHQVTQMGQEVILRCVPISNHLYFYWYRQILGQKVEFLVSFYNNEISEKSEIFDDQFSVERPDGSNFTLKIRSTKLEDSAMYFCASSADGTALSYEQYFGPGTRLTVT.

V and J are TRBV2 and TRBJ2-1; TRBD2 aligns across 11 bases. The ends lost 4 bases at V and 0 bases at J; junction bases unmatched: 8. Germline V gives CDR1 SNHLY, CDR2 FYNNEI. The CDR3 is 18 amino acids. CDR3 nucleotides: TGTGCCAGCAGTGGCCTTCTAGCGGGAGGTCTCTCCTACAATGAGCAGTTCTTC. Encoded protein: CASSGLLAGGLSYNEQFF.

The chain carries TRBV5-6 and TRBJ1-2; TRBD1 is a possible D gene (5 bases). Germline V gives CDR1 SGHDT, CDR2 YYEEEE. V lost 4 bases and J lost 6, with 16 bases in between. The CDR3 consists of 14 residues. CDR3: CASSKLGGLDGYTF. The DNA for the CDR3 is TGTGCCAGCAGCAAATTGGGGGGTCTAGATGGCTACACCTTC.

This clone occurred many times. The chain employs TRBV10-3 and TRBJ1-5, with D maybe TRBD1 (6 bases). The CDR3 loop spans 12 amino acids. From germline, CDR1 is ENHRY and CDR2 SYGVKD. V was cut by 8 bases and J by 6 bases, with 11 bases left in between. The CDR3 reads CAIGRGTQPQHF. The DNA of the CDR3 is TGTGCCATCGGTAGGGGGACTCAGCCCCAGCATTTT.

This clone was detected a few times. This chain connects TRBV4-2 to TRBJ1-2, with 7 nucleotides matching TRBD1. Looked up from germline, CDR1 is LGHNA and CDR2 is YNFKEQ. V lost 0 bases to trimming and J lost 3 bases; unmatched junction nucleotides: 4. The CDR3 is 15 amino acids. The CDR3 is CASSQEVQGDYGYTF. CDR3 nucleotide sequence: TGTGCCAGCAGCCAAGAGGTCCAGGGGGACTATGGCTACACCTTC.

The J gene is TRBJ2-7, the V gene TRBV5-1, with 7 bases aligning to TRBD1. Losses at the gene ends were 4 bases for V and 3 bases for J; bases not matched to a gene: 4. CDR3 length: 13 residues. Germline V gene lookup returns CDR1 SGHRS and CDR2 YFSETQ. In DNA, the CDR3 is TGCGCCAGCAGCGGTGACAGGGACTACGAGCAGTACTTC. Translation gives CASSGDRDYEQYF.

The V and J genes are TRBV6-5 and TRBJ2-7; D call uncertain. Per the germline V gene, CDR1 is MNHEY and CDR2 is SVGAGI. The CDR3 consists of 13 residues. Between the trimmed V and J ends, which lost 7 bases and 0 bases, there was a span of 10 bases. CDR3 residues: CASTESGSYEQYF. The CDR3 coding sequence is TGTGCCAGCACGGAGTCGGGCTCCTACGAGCAGTACTTC.

V and J are TRBV14 and TRBJ1-1; 8 positions agree with TRBD1. Germline V gene data show CDR1 as SGHDN and CDR2 as FVKESK. Trimming removed 3 bases from V and 2 bases from J; junction bases left unmatched: 8. This CDR3 has 16 amino acids. CDR3 nucleotide sequence: TGTGCCAGCAGCCACGACAGGGGTGCGGGAAACACTGAAGCTTTCTTT. Its translation: CASSHDRGAGNTEAFF.

The chain carries TRBV7-2 and TRBJ1-2, with D unclear. Germline loops: CDR1 SGHTA, CDR2 FQGNSA. Trimming removed 1 base at V and 4 bases at J, with 7 bases between. The CDR3 is made up of 13 amino acids. CDR3 nucleotide sequence: TGTGCCAGCAGCTTAGGGAGGCCCTATGGCTACACCTTC. Translation gives CASSLGRPYGYTF.

This chain links TRBV19 with TRBJ2-3; 8 bases agree with TRBD1. Germline V CDR1 and CDR2: LNHDA, SQIVND (reference sequence). The CDR3 consists of 13 residues. V shed 8 bases, J shed 1 base, and the junction held 2 bases outside the gene matches. The CDR3 loop is CASWDRRTDTQYF. In DNA form, the CDR3 reads TGTGCCAGTTGGGACAGGCGCACAGATACGCAGTATTTT.

The chain links TRBV4-2 to TRBJ2-2; 10 bases are a match to TRBD2. The CDR3 has 17 residues. CDR1 LGHNA and CDR2 YNFKEQ come from the germline V gene. J gave up 6 bases and V 1 base, and 8 bases lay outside the gene matches. The CDR3 DNA sequence: TGTGCCAGCAGCCAAGGAGTAGCTAGCGGGAGTCCCGGGGAGCTGTTTTTT. Amino acid sequence: CASSQGVASGSPGELFF.

This clone was detected a few times. The CDR3 DNA is TGTGCCAGCAGTGACTCGGGGGACAGGGGCACCGGGGAGCTGTTTTTT. Its translation: CASSDSGDRGTGELFF. This chain joins TRBV6-4 and TRBJ2-2, with 10 bases fitting TRBD1. V trimming: 0 bases; J trimming: 4 bases; junction bases outside the gene matches: 2. The CDR3 is 16 amino acids. Germline V lookup: CDR1 MRHNA, CDR2 SNTAGT.

The chain uses TRBV11-2 and TRBJ2-7, with D perhaps matching TRBD1 (5 bases). Germline V gene lookup returns CDR1 SGHAT and CDR2 FQNNGV. Trimming left V 5 bases short and J 2 bases short, with 10 bases between. The CDR3 is made up of 13 amino acids. CDR3 in amino acids: CASSPTVTYEQYF. The CDR3 nucleotides read TGTGCCAGCAGCCCGACAGTTACCTACGAGCAGTACTTC.

The chain combines TRBV27 with TRBJ2-7, with D possibly being TRBD1 (5 bases). This CDR3 has 14 residues. Germline V gives CDR1 MNHEY, CDR2 SMNVEV (reference sequence). Trimming cost V 11 bases and J 5 bases, with 22 bases left between them. The chain's CDR3 is CAVRDGQVWDEQYF. The CDR3 bases are TGTGCCGTCAGGGATGGGCAGGTCTGGGACGAGCAGTACTTC.